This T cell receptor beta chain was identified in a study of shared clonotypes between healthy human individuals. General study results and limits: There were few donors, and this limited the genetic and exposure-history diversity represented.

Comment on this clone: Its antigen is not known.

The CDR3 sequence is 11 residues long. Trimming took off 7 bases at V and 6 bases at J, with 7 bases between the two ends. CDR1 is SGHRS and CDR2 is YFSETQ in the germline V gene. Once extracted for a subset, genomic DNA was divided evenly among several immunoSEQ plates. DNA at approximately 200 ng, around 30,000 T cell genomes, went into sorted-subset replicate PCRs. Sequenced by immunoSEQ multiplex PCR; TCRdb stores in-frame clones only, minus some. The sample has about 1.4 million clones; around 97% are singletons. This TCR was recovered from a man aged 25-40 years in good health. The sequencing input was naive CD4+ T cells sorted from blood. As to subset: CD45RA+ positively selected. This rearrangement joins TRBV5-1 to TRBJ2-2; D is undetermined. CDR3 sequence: CASWVAGELFF. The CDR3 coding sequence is TGCGCCAGCTGGGTGGCCGGGGAGCTGTTTTTT. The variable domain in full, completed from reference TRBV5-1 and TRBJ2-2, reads KAGVTQTPRYLIKTRGQQVTLSCSPISGHRSVSWYQQTPGQGLQFLFEYFSETQRNKGNFPGRFSGRQFSNSRSEMNVSTLELGDSALYLCASWVAGELFFGEGSRLTVL.